The 17 T cell receptor beta chains below all came from one sample that was sequenced in a study of breast tumors, draining lymph nodes, adjacent tissues (dated by TCRdb to about 2016). The axillary draining lymph nodes of breast cancer patients were the source of the lymph node samples. The method behind the library was multiplex PCR. Sequencing instrument: Illumina HiSeq 2000. Using fastp at Q25 and MiXCR, TCRdb reprocessed the public reads and kept productive beta chains. Each entry merges the rows of one CDR3 protein and shows their most common DNA and genes. This sample has approximately 120,000 distinct CDR3 sequences in its table, and over 20% of those were observed once. Of the sample, roughly 2.2% is held by the ten largest clones. The sample comprised axillary lymph node tissue. The source is a female donor with breast cancer. Some clones in this sample may be carry-over from other donors' samples.

With respect to this clonotype: An end of the junction does not agree with germline; a read error may underlie this. The CDR3 region is CASSLASGTGAFYEQCF. DNA for the CDR3: TGTGCCAGCTCGCTTGCCTCCGGGACAGGCGCCTTCTACGAGCAGTGCTTC. The V gene is TRBV18, the J gene TRBJ2-7; 8 nucleotides match TRBD1. In germline, CDR1 is KGHSH, CDR2 LQKENI. The CDR3 length is 17 residues.

This clonotype was seen a few times. Given a much more abundant clone one base away, this may be a read error. The genes are TRBV20-1 and TRBJ1-3, with 7 bases fitting TRBD1. CDR1 and CDR2 from the germline V gene are DFQATT and SNEGSKA (reference sequence). The CDR3 has 14 residues. This CDR3 is CSANRGLGGSTIYF. The DNA of the CDR3 is TGCAGTGCTAACAGGGGCTTAGGTGGAAGCACCATATATTTT.

About this clonotype: Its ends do not fully match the called genes, so a read error is possible. The genes are TRBV5-1 and TRBJ2-5; D unclear. Germline assignment: CDR1 SGHRS and CDR2 YFSETQ. The CDR3 is 15 amino acids. This CDR3 is CASSPYSGFQETQYF. The CDR3 DNA follows: TGCGCCAGCAGCCCCTACTCAGGCTTCCAAGAGACCCAATACTTC.

This clonotype was seen many times. V gene TRBV6-1 combines with J gene TRBJ2-7; 9 bases align to TRBD1. CDR1 MNHNS and CDR2 SASEGT come from the germline V gene. The CDR3 is 15 amino acids. V lost 6 bases to trimming and J lost 4 bases; unmatched junction nucleotides: 10. CDR3 loop: CASSQGGTGPYEQYF. CDR3 DNA: TGTGCCAGCAGCCAGGGGGGGACAGGGCCGTACGAGCAGTACTTC.

This clonotype was seen once. The chain combines TRBV29-1 with TRBJ1-1, with D possibly TRBD1 on 5 matching bases. The germline V and J ends were trimmed by 4 bases and 11 bases, with 17 bases remaining between them. This CDR3 has 12 residues. Germline CDR1 reads SQVTM; CDR2 reads ANQGSEA. The CDR3 DNA is TGCAGCGTTGTTCCGGACACCCAACTGGCTTTCTTT. Translating gives CSVVPDTQLAFF. The full variable domain, completed using reference TRBV29-1 and TRBJ1-1, is SAVISQKPSRDICQRGTSLTIQCQVDSQVTMMFWYRQQPGQSLTLIATANQGSEATYESGFVIDKFPISRPNLTFSTLTVSNMSPEDSSIYLCSVVPDTQLAFFGQGTRLTVV.

This chain joins TRBV2 and TRBJ1-1, with a possible D match to TRBD1 (6 bases). Germline loops: CDR1 SNHLY, CDR2 FYNNEI. V gave up 8 bases and J gave up 3 bases, with 13 bases separating them. This CDR3 spans 13 amino acids. Written as DNA, the CDR3 is TGTGCCAGCGGAAGAGGGGGTGACACTGAAGCTTTCTTT. Its translation is CASGRGGDTEAFF. Complete variable domain (other parts from reference TRBV2 and TRBJ1-1): EPEVTQTPSHQVTQMGQEVILRCVPISNHLYFYWYRQILGQKVEFLVSFYNNEISEKSEIFDDQFSVERPDGSNFTLKIRSTKLEDSAMYFCASGRGGDTEAFFGQGTRLTVV.

This clonotype was seen at least ten times. The gene calls are TRBV6-1 and TRBJ1-2; D is possibly TRBD1 (6 bases). CDR3 length equals 16 residues. Trimming cost V 3 bases and J 3 bases, with 17 bases left between them. The V gene's germline CDR1 is MNHNS and CDR2 SASEGT. DNA of the CDR3: TGTGCCAGCAGTGACAGGGGCTCGAGGGGAGACTATGGCTACACCTTC. Translation: CASSDRGSRGDYGYTF.

This clonotype was observed many times. V and J are TRBV7-9 and TRBJ2-5, with D unclear. The CDR3 runs to 15 residues. The germline gives CDR1 SEHNR, CDR2 FQNEAQ (reference sequence). Trimming removed 1 base from V and 7 bases from J, with 16 bases in between. The CDR3 region is CASSLETEPRGTQYF. As DNA, the CDR3 is TGTGCCAGCAGCTTAGAAACAGAGCCAAGAGGGACCCAGTACTTC.

This clonotype has a count of ten or more. The V call is TRBV20-1, the J call TRBJ2-5; a possible D gene is TRBD2 (6 bases). Germline CDR1 and CDR2: DFQATT and SNEGSKA (reference sequence). Trimming removed 6 bases at V and 7 bases at J, with 18 bases between. There are 13 residues in the CDR3. CDR3 amino acids: CSAFGGTRGTQYF. CDR3 nucleotides: TGCAGTGCCTTTGGCGGGACCCGGGGGACCCAGTACTTC.

Notes on this clonotype: This may arise from a read error, as a much more abundant clone is one base away. The V call is TRBV6-5, the J call TRBJ2-3; D tentatively reads TRBD1 or TRBD2 (5 bases each). Germline CDR1 and CDR2: MNHEY and SVGAGI. CDR3 length: 15 amino acids. Trimming shortened V by 6 bases and J by 1 base, and 14 bases separated the two germline ends. CDR3 in amino acids: CASRTLGTGTDTQYF. For the CDR3, the DNA is TGTGCCAGCAGAACACTAGGGACGGGCACAGATACGCAGTATTTT.

This clonotype was picked up a small number of times. This chain connects TRBV19 to TRBJ1-2, with 8 bases that match TRBD1. Germline CDR1 is LNHDA and CDR2 is SQIVND (reference sequence). V shed 8 bases and J 8 bases; nucleotides not matched to a gene: 4. This CDR3 contains 11 residues. DNA for the CDR3: TGTGCCAGTGACAGGGGTTCCGGCTACACCTTC. Residues: CASDRGSGYTF.

The chain carries TRBV27 and TRBJ1-4; D uncertain. The germline gives CDR1 MNHEY, CDR2 SMNVEV (reference sequence). The CDR3 runs to 14 residues. The germline V and J ends were trimmed by 8 bases and 8 bases, with 18 bases remaining between them. CDR3 nucleotides: TGTGCCAGCGGTTCGACCCCTTTGCGGGAAAAACTGTTTTTT. Translation gives CASGSTPLREKLFF.

A note on this clonotype: Since a much larger clone is just one base distant, this may be a read error. This chain links TRBV5-1 with TRBJ2-3, with D possibly being TRBD1 or TRBD2 (5 bases each). The CDR3 has 15 residues. Germline V lookup: CDR1 SGHRS, CDR2 YFSETQ. CDR3 bases: TGCACCAGCAGCTTGGTTGGGGGTGGCACAGATACGCAGTATTTT. Amino acid sequence: CTSSLVGGGTDTQYF.

This clonotype was recorded at least ten times. The J gene is TRBJ1-4, the V gene TRBV12-3 or TRBV12-4, with 9 nucleotides matching TRBD1. The CDR3 totals 11 residues. Trimming at V came to 5 bases and at J to 15 bases, leaving 4 bases not matched to a gene. CDR3 nucleotides: TGTGCCAGCAGTATGGGGACAGGGTTGTTTTTT. Its protein product is CASSMGTGLFF.

Many counts were recorded for this clonotype. The chain combines TRBV24-1 with TRBJ2-7, with 7 nucleotides matching TRBD2. Germline V gene data show CDR1 as KGHDR and CDR2 as SFDVKD. V dropped 3 bases and J dropped 3; count of bases not matched to a gene: 7. The CDR3 extends over 15 amino acids. Here the CDR3 DNA reads TGTGCCACCAGTGATCCCCCGGGCGGGAGCTACGAGCAGTACTTC. Its translation is CATSDPPGGSYEQYF.

Remarks on this clonotype: A read error may produce the germline difference seen at one junction end. The chain uses TRBV18 and TRBJ2-3; 11 positions agree with TRBD2. The CDR3 runs to 16 residues. Looked up from germline, CDR1 is KGHSH and CDR2 is LQKENI. CDR3 protein: CASSPLAGGPEDTPYF. The DNA for the CDR3 is TGTGCCAGCTCACCCTTAGCGGGAGGGCCGGAAGATACGCCGTATTTT.

On this clonotype itself: This may be a read error: a much more frequent sequence differs by one nucleotide. This chain connects TRBV3-1 to TRBJ2-1, with D tentatively TRBD2 (6 bases). Trimming took off 1 base at V and 6 bases at J, with 13 bases between the two ends. The CDR3 is 15 residues long. Germline lookup yields CDR1 LGHDT and CDR2 YNNKEL (reference sequence). The CDR3 spells CASSQVGRGCNEQFF. The CDR3 bases are TGTGCCAGCAGCCAAGTGGGGCGGGGCTGCAATGAGCAGTTCTTC.